This T cell receptor (beta chain) was found in a study of T cells in localized non-small cell lung cancer. With regard to this clone: Antigen unknown.

Study results and limitations: Paired adjacent lung recovered a median approximately 57 of the top 100 tumor clones.

Clones were sequenced by immunoSEQ multiplex PCR, and TCRdb holds only the in-frame ones, with some missing. The table includes fewer than 90,000 clones, roughly four fifths detected once. CDR3 length: 16 residues. V shed 2 bases, J shed 0 bases, and the junction held 3 bases outside the gene matches. Looked up from germline, CDR1 is SGHVS and CDR2 is FQNEAQ. Sample: peripheral blood, taken before any cancer treatment. The chain recombines TRBV7-8 with TRBJ2-1, with 8 bases identical to TRBD1. The source of this sequence is a man aged 40-75 years with stage I lung adenocarcinoma. In nucleotides, the CDR3 is TGTGCCAGCAGCTTACGGACAGGGAGCTCCTACAATGAGCAGTTCTTC. Protein product: CASSLRTGSSYNEQFF.